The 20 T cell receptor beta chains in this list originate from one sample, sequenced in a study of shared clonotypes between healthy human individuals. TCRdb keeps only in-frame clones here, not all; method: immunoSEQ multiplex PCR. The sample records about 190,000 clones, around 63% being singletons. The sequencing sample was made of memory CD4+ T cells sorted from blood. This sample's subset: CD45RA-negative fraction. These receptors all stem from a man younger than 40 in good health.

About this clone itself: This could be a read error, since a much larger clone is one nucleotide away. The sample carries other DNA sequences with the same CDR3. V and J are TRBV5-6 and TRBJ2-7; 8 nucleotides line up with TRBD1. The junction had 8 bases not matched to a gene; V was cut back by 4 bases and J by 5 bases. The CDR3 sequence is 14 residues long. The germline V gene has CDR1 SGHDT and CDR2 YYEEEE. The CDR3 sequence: CASSKDRVGHEQYF. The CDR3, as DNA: TGTGCCAGCAGCAAGGACAGGGTGGGGCACGAGCAGTACTTC. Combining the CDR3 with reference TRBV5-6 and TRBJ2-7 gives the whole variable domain DAGVTQSPTHLIKTRGQQVTLRCSPKSGHDTVSWYQQALGQGPQFIFQYYEEEERQRGNFPDRFSGHQFPNYSSELNVNALLLGDSALYLCASSKDRVGHEQYFGPGTRLTVT.

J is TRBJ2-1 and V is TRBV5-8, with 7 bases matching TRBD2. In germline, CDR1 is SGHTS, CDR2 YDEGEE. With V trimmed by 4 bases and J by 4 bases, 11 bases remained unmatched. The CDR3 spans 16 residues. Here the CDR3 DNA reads TGTGCCAGCAGCCCGCTACGCGGGAGTGGGTACAATGAGCAGTTCTTC. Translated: CASSPLRGSGYNEQFF.

CDR3 DNA sequence: TGTGCCAGCAGTTTGACGACTAGCGGGAGTCATGAGACCCAGTACTTC. Its protein is CASSLTTSGSHETQYF. The V call is TRBV28, the J call TRBJ2-5; TRBD2 matches at 12 bases. Germline CDR1 and CDR2: MDHEN and SYDVKM. The CDR3 extends over 16 amino acids. V was pared by 3 bases and J by 5 bases, with 7 bases of the junction left unmatched.

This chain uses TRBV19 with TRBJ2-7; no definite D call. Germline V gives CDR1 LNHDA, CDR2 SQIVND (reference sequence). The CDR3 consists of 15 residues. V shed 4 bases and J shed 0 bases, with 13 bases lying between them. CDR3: CASSRWSDPSYEQYF. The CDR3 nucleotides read TGTGCCAGTAGTAGGTGGTCCGACCCCTCCTACGAGCAGTACTTC.

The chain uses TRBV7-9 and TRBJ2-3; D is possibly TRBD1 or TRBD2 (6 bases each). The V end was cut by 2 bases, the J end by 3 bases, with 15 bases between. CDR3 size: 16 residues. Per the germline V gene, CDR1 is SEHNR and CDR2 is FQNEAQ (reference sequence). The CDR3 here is CASSLPGGIVTDTQYF. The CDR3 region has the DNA TGTGCCAGCAGCTTACCCGGGGGCATTGTGACAGATACGCAGTATTTT.

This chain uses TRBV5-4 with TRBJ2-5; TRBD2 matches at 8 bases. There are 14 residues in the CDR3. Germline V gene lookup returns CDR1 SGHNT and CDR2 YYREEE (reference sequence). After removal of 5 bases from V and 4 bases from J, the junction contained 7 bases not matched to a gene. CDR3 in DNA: TGTGCCAGCAGACCCGGGACTAGGGGAGAGACCCAGTACTTC. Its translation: CASRPGTRGETQYF. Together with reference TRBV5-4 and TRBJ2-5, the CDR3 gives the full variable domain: ETGVTQSPTHLIKTRGQQVTLRCSSQSGHNTVSWYQQALGQGPQFIFQYYREEENGRGNFPPRFSGLQFPNYSSELNVNALELDDSALYLCASRPGTRGETQYFGPGTRLLVL.

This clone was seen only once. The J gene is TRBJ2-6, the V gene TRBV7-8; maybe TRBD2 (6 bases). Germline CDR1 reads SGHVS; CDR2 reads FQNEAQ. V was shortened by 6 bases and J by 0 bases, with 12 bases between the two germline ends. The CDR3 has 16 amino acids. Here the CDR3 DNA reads TGTGCCAGCAGAAGATGGGAGGTCTCTGGGGCCAACGTCCTGACTTTC. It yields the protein CASRRWEVSGANVLTF.

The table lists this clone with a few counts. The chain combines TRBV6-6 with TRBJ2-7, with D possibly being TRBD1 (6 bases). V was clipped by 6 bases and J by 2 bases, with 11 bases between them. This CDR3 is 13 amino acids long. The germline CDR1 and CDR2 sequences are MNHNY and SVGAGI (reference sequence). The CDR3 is CASSRQDPYEQYF. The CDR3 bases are TGTGCCAGCAGCCGACAGGATCCCTACGAGCAGTACTTC.

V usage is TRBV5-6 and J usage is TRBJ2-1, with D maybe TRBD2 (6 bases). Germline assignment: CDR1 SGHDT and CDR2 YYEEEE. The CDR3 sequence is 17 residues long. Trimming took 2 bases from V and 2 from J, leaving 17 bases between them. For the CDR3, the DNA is TGTGCCAGCAGCTTAGAGTATGGAGCGGGTGCCTACAATGAGCAGTTCTTC. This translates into CASSLEYGAGAYNEQFF.

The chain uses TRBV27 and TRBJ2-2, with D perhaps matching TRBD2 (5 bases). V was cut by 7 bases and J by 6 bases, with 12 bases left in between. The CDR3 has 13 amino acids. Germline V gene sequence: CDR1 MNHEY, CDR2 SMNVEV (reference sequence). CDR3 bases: TGTGCCAGCAAAGGGAGTTATGCCGGGGAGCTGTTTTTT. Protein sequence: CASKGSYAGELFF.

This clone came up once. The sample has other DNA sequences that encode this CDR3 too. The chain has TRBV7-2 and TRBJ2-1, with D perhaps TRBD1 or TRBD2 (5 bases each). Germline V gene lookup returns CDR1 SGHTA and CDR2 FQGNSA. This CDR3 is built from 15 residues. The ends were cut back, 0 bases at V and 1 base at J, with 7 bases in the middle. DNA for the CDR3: TGTGCCAGCAGCTTAGCGAGGGGATCCTACAATGAGCAGTTCTTC. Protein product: CASSLARGSYNEQFF.

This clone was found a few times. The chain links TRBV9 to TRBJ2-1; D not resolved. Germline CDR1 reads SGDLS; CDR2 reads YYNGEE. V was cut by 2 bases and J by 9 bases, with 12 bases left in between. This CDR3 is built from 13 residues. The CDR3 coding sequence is TGTGCCAGCAGCGTGGTCCTGAGCGCTGAGCAGTTCTTC. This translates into CASSVVLSAEQFF.

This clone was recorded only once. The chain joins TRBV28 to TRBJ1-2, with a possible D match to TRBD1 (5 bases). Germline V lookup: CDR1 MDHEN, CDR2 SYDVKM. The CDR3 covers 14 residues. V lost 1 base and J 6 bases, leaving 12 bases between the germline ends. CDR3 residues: CASSLSGERNGYTF. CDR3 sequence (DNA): TGTGCCAGCAGTTTATCGGGGGAAAGGAATGGCTACACCTTC.

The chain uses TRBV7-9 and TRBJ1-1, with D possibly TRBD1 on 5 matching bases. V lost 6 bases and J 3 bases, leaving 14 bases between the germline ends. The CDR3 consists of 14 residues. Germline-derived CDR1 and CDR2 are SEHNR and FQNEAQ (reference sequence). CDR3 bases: TGTGCCAGCAGAGATTGGTCGGGGGACACTGAAGCTTTCTTT. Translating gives CASRDWSGDTEAFF.

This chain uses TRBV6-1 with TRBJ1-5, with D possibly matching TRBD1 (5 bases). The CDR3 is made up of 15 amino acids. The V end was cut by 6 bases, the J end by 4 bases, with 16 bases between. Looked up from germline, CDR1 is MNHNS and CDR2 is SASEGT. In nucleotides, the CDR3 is TGTGCCAGCAGCGGGACTCCTTTTGGGAATCAGCCCCAGCATTTT. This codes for CASSGTPFGNQPQHF.

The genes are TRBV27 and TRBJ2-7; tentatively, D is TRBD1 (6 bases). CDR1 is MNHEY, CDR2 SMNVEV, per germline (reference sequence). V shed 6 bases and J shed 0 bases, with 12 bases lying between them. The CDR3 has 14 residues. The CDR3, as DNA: TGTGCCAGCAGAGATACAGGGAGCTCCTACGAGCAGTACTTC. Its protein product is CASRDTGSSYEQYF.

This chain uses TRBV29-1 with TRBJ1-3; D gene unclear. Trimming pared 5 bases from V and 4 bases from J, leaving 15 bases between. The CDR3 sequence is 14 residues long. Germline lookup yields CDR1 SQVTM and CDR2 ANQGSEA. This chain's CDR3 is CSVQGQGPGNTIYF. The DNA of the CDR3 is TGCAGCGTTCAAGGGCAAGGGCCCGGAAACACCATATATTTT.

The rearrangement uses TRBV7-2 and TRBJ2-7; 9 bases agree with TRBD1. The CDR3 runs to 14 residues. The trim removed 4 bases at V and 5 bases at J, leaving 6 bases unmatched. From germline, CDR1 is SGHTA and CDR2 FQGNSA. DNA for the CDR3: TGTGCCAGCAGCTGGGGACAGGGCCCCAACGAGCAGTACTTC. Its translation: CASSWGQGPNEQYF.

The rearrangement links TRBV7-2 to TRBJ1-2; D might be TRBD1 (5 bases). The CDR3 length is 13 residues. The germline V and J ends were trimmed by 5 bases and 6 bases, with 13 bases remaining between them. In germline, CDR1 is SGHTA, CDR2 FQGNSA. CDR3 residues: CASSPVGGDGYTF. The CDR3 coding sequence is TGTGCCAGCAGCCCTGTTGGGGGGGATGGCTACACCTTC.

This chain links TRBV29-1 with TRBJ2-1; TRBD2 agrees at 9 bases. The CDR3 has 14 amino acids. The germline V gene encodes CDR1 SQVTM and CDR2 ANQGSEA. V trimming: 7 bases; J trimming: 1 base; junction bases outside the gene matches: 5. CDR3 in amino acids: CSGTLAGSYNEQFF. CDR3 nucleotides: TGCAGCGGGACGCTAGCGGGGTCCTACAATGAGCAGTTCTTC.